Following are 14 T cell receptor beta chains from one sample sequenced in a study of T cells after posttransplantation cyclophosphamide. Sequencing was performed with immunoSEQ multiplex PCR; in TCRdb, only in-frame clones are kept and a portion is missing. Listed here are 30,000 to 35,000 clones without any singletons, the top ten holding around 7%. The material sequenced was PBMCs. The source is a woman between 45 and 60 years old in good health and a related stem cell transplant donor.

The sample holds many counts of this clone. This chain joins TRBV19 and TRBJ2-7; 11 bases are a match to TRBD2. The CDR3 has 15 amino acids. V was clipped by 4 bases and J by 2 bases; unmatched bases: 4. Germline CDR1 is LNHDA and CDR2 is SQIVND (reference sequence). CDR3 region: CASSKLAGVTYEQYF. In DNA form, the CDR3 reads TGTGCCAGTAGTAAACTAGCGGGAGTCACCTACGAGCAGTACTTC.

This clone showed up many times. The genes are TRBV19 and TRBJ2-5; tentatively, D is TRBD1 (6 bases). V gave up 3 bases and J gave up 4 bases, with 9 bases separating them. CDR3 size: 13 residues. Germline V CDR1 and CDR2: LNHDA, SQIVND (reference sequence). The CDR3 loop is CASSMGHTETQYF. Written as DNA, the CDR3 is TGTGCCAGTAGTATGGGACATACAGAGACCCAGTACTTC.

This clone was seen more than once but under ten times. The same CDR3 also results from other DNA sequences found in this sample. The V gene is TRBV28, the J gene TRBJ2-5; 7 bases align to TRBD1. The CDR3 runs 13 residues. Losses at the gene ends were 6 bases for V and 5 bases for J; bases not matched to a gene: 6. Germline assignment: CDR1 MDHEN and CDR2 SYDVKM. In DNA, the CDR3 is TGTGCCAGCAGGGTGACAGGGTTGGAGACCCAGTACTTC. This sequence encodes CASRVTGLETQYF. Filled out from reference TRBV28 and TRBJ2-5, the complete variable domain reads DVKVTQSSRYLVKRTGEKVFLECVQDMDHENMFWYRQDPGLGLRLIYFSYDVKMKEKGDIPEGYSVSREKKERFSLILESASTNQTSMYLCASRVTGLETQYFGPGTRLLVL.

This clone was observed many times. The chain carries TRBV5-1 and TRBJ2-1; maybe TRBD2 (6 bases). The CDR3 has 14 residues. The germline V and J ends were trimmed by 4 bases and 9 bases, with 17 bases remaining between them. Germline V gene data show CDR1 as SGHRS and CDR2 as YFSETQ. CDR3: CASSPDVGGSEQFF. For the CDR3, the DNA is TGCGCCAGCAGCCCCGACGTGGGGGGTAGTGAGCAGTTCTTC.

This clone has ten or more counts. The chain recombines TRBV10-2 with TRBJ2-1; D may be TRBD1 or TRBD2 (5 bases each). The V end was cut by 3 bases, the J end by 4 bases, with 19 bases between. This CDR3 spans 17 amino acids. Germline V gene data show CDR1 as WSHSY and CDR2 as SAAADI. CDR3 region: CASSDPRGSPVYNEQFF. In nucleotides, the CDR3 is TGCGCCAGCAGTGACCCGAGGGGCTCGCCTGTTTACAATGAGCAGTTCTTC.

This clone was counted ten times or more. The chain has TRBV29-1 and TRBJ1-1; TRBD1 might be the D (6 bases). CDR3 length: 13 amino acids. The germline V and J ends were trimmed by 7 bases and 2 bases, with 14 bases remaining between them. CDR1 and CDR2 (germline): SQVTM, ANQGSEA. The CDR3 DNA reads TGCAGCGCATCGACAGGCTATAACACTGAAGCTTTCTTT. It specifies CSASTGYNTEAFF.

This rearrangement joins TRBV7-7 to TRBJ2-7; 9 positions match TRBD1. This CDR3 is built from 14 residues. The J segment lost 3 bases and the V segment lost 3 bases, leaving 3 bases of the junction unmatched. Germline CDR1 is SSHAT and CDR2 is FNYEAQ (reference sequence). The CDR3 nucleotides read TGTGCCAGCAGCTTCCGGGACAGGGACTACGAGCAGTACTTC. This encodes CASSFRDRDYEQYF.

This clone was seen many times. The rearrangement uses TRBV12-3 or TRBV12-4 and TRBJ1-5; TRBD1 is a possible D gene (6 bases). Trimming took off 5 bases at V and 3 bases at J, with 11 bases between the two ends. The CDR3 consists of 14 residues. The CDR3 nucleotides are TGTGCCAGCAGTGAGGGACACTTCAATCAGCCCCAGCATTTT. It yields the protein CASSEGHFNQPQHF.

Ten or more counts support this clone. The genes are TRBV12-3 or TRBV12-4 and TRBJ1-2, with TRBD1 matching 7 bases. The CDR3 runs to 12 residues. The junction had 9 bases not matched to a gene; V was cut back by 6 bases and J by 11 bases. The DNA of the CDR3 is TGTGCCAGCAGCAGACAGGGCGGTGGATACACCTTC. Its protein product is CASSRQGGGYTF.

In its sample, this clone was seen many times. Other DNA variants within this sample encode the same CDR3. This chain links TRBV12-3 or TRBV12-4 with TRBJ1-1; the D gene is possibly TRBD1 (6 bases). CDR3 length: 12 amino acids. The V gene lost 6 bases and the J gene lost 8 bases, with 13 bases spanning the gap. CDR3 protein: CASSSGTREAFF. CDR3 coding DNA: TGTGCCAGCAGCTCCGGGACACGCGAAGCTTTCTTT.

The CDR3 region is CASSIVLWDRVYGYTF. CDR3 in DNA: TGTGCCAGTAGTATAGTCCTTTGGGACAGGGTCTATGGCTACACCTTC. V and J are TRBV19 and TRBJ1-2; 9 positions match TRBD1. The V segment lost 1 base and the J segment 4 bases; nucleotides outside the gene matches: 7. The CDR3 covers 16 residues. Looked up from germline, CDR1 is LNHDA and CDR2 is SQIVND (reference sequence).

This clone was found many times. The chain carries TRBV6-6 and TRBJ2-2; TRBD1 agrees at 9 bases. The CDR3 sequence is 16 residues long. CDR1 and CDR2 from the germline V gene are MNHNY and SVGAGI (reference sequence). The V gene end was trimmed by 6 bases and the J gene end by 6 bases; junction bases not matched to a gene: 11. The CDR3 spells CASSQQGAKSSGELFF. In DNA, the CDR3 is TGTGCCAGCAGCCAACAGGGGGCGAAAAGTTCCGGGGAGCTGTTTTTT.

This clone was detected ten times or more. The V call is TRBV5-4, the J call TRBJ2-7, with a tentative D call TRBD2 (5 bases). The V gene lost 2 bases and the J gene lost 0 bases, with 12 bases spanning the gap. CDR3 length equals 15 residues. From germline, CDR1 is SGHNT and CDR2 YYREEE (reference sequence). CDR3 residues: CASSFGGPNSYEQYF. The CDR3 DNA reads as TGTGCCAGCAGCTTTGGCGGGCCTAACTCCTACGAGCAGTACTTC.

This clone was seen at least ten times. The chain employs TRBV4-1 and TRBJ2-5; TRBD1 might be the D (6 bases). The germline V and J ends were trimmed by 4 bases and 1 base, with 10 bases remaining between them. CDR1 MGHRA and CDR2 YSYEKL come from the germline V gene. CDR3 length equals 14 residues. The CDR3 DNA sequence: TGCGCCAGCAGCCTTACACAGGGCCAAGAGACCCAGTACTTC. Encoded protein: CASSLTQGQETQYF.